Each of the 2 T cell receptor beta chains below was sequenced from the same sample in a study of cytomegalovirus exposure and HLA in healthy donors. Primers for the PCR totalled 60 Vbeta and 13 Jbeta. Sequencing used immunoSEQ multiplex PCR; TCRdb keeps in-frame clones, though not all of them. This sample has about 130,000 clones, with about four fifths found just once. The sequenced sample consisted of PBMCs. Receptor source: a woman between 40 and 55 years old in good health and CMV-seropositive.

CDR3 nucleotide sequence: TGTGCCAGCGAGGGGGAGGGATACGAGCAGTACTTC. Translated: CASEGEGYEQYF. This chain connects TRBV6-1 to TRBJ2-7; maybe TRBD2 (7 bases). Germline V lookup: CDR1 MNHNS, CDR2 SASEGT. The CDR3 length is 12 residues. V was cut by 8 bases and J by 4 bases, with 12 bases left in between.

The CDR3 DNA follows: TGTGCCAGCAGCTTAGGCGAGCGGGCAAGCACAGATACGCAGTATTTT. Its protein is CASSLGERASTDTQYF. V is TRBV7-6 and J is TRBJ2-3; D might be TRBD2 (6 bases). CDR1 and CDR2 from the germline V gene are SGHVS and FNYEAQ. The CDR3 sequence is 16 residues long. Trimming shortened V by 1 base and J by 0 bases, and 11 bases separated the two germline ends.